Listed here are 13 T cell receptor beta chains from one sample, sequenced in a study of blood T cell repertoires in COVID-19. Sequencing was performed with immunoSEQ multiplex PCR; in TCRdb, only in-frame clones are kept and a portion is missing. Of 150,000 to 200,000 clones detected, around 79% appear once; the ten largest clones hold 15% to 20%. Material for sequencing was peripheral blood. The source of these receptors is a man between 60 and 75 years old with active or convalescent COVID-19.

The V call is TRBV4-3, the J call TRBJ1-5; D unresolved. The length of the CDR3 is 17 residues. CDR1 and CDR2 (germline): LGHNA, YSLEER. The V gene lost 0 bases and the J gene lost 1 base, with 13 bases spanning the gap. The DNA for the CDR3 is TGCGCCAGCAGCCAAGATCCGGCAGGTCGGAGCAATCAGCCCCAGCATTTT. It codes for CASSQDPAGRSNQPQHF.

This clone was recorded once. V usage is TRBV7-2 and J usage is TRBJ2-5; TRBD2 aligns across 7 bases. Trimming cost V 6 bases and J 4 bases; bases outside gene matches: 2. Germline values: CDR1 SGHTA, CDR2 FQGNSA. The length of the CDR3 is 12 residues. The CDR3 loop is CASRGGSETQYF. CDR3 coding DNA: TGTGCCAGCAGGGGAGGGTCAGAGACCCAGTACTTC.

This clone was picked up one time. The rearrangement links TRBV16 to TRBJ2-5, with D possibly TRBD2 on 5 matching bases. V gave up 8 bases and J gave up 7 bases, with 14 bases separating them. The germline CDR1 and CDR2 sequences are KGHSY and FQNENV. This CDR3 is built from 12 residues. The CDR3 DNA follows: TGTGCCAGCGCCGAGGACGGAGGGACCCAGTACTTC. Protein: CASAEDGGTQYF.

The genes are TRBV9 and TRBJ1-3; 7 bases map to TRBD1. V was pared by 1 base and J by 8 bases, with 15 bases of the junction left unmatched. The CDR3 contains 17 residues. Germline CDR1 reads SGDLS; CDR2 reads YYNGEE. The DNA for the CDR3 is TGTGCCAGCAGCGTATCCGGGACAGTCCCGGGCGGAGACACCATATATTTT. It codes for CASSVSGTVPGGDTIYF.

This clone appeared a few times. This rearrangement joins TRBV18 to TRBJ2-7, with 7 positions matching TRBD2. V shed 1 base, J shed 0 bases, and the junction held 3 bases outside the gene matches. The CDR3 loop spans 15 amino acids. CDR1 KGHSH and CDR2 LQKENI come from the germline V gene. The CDR3 loop is CASSPQGGNSYEQYF. In DNA form, the CDR3 reads TGTGCCAGCTCACCACAGGGAGGGAACTCCTACGAGCAGTACTTC.

V and J are TRBV19 and TRBJ2-3; 12 bases align to TRBD1. The trim removed 10 bases at V and 5 bases at J, leaving 10 bases unmatched. The CDR3 runs 15 residues. The germline gives CDR1 LNHDA, CDR2 SQIVND (reference sequence). CDR3 residues: CATVERDRGQDTQYF. CDR3 sequence (DNA): TGTGCCACTGTAGAGAGGGACAGGGGGCAAGATACGCAGTATTTT.

The rearrangement uses TRBV7-8 and TRBJ2-7; 10 bases match TRBD1. The V gene's germline CDR1 is SGHVS and CDR2 FQNEAQ. V lost 5 bases and J lost 4; bases outside the gene matches: 5. CDR3 size: 14 residues. CDR3 residues: CASSTGTGVYEQYF. CDR3 sequence (DNA): TGTGCCAGCAGCACCGGGACAGGGGTGTACGAGCAGTACTTC.

The chain employs TRBV5-1 and TRBJ2-3; TRBD2 matches 14 bases. The J segment lost 0 bases and the V segment lost 0 bases, leaving 3 bases of the junction unmatched. Germline assignment: CDR1 SGHRS and CDR2 YFSETQ. There are 18 residues in the CDR3. The CDR3 protein is CASSLEGLAGGSTDTQYF. In DNA, the CDR3 is TGCGCCAGCAGCTTGGAAGGACTAGCGGGAGGAAGCACAGATACGCAGTATTTT.

This clone showed up many times. The CDR3 region is CASSAYRGRGTEAFF. The CDR3 DNA follows: TGTGCCAGCAGCGCATACAGGGGGAGGGGGACTGAAGCTTTCTTT. This chain uses TRBV7-9 with TRBJ1-1; 8 nucleotides align to TRBD1. J lost 5 bases, V lost 5 bases, and 10 bases had no gene match. CDR1 is SEHNR, CDR2 FQNEAQ, per germline (reference sequence). The CDR3 sequence is 15 residues long.

Comment on this clone: The junction departs from the called germline gene at one end, perhaps through a read error. The V gene is TRBV30, the J gene TRBJ2-2; tentatively, D is TRBD1 (5 bases). Germline V gene lookup returns CDR1 GTSNPN and CDR2 SVGIG (reference sequence). The CDR3 sequence is 12 residues long. The CDR3 loop is CAWTGNSGELFF. Written as DNA, the CDR3 is TGTGCCTGGACAGGGAACTCCGGGGAGCTGTTTTTT.

The V and J genes are TRBV5-1 and TRBJ2-2; 12 bases are shared with TRBD2. CDR3 length: 15 amino acids. Germline CDR1 SGHRS, CDR2 YFSETQ. The ends lost 6 bases at V and 8 bases at J; junction bases unmatched: 8. DNA of the CDR3: TGCGCCAGCAAGCTAGCGGGAGGGCCGATGGGGGAGCTGTTTTTT. Translated, it gives CASKLAGGPMGELFF. Using reference TRBV5-1 and TRBJ2-2 for the parts outside the CDR3, the full variable domain is KAGVTQTPRYLIKTRGQQVTLSCSPISGHRSVSWYQQTPGQGLQFLFEYFSETQRNKGNFPGRFSGRQFSNSRSEMNVSTLELGDSALYLCASKLAGGPMGELFFGEGSRLTVL.

The chain uses TRBV2 and TRBJ2-7, with D perhaps matching TRBD2 (5 bases). The V gene's germline CDR1 is SNHLY and CDR2 FYNNEI. V lost 1 base and J 0 bases, leaving 10 bases between the germline ends. The CDR3 loop spans 15 amino acids. This chain's CDR3 is CASSEGTAYSYEQYF. CDR3 DNA sequence: TGTGCCAGCAGTGAAGGGACTGCCTACTCCTACGAGCAGTACTTC. Variable domain in full (rest from reference TRBV2 and TRBJ2-7): EPEVTQTPSHQVTQMGQEVILRCVPISNHLYFYWYRQILGQKVEFLVSFYNNEISEKSEIFDDQFSVERPDGSNFTLKIRSTKLEDSAMYFCASSEGTAYSYEQYFGPGTRLTVT.

The chain carries TRBV11-2 and TRBJ2-7, with unresolved D. This CDR3 region has 13 residues. V lost 2 bases and J lost 3, with 8 bases in between. Looked up from germline, CDR1 is SGHAT and CDR2 is FQNNGV. In DNA form, the CDR3 reads TGTGCCAGCAGCTTACGACATGGCTACGAGCAGTACTTC. Its translation: CASSLRHGYEQYF.